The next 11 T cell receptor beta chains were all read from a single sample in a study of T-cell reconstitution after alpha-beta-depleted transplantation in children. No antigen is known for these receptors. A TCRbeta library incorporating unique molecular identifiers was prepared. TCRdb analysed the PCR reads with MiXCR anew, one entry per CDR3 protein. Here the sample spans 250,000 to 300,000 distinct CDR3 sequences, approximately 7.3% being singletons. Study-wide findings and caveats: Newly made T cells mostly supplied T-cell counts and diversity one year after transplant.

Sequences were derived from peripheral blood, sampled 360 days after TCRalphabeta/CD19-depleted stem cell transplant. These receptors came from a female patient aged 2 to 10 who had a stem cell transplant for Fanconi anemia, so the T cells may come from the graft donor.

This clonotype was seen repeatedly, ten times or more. In DNA, the CDR3 is TGTGCCATCAGTGAGCTAGTTCAAAATGAGCAGTTCTTC. Residues: CAISELVQNEQFF. V usage is TRBV10-3 and J usage is TRBJ2-1; D is ambiguous. CDR1 and CDR2 from the germline V gene are ENHRY and SYGVKD. Trimming left V 2 bases short and J 7 bases short, with 9 bases between. The CDR3 has 13 amino acids.

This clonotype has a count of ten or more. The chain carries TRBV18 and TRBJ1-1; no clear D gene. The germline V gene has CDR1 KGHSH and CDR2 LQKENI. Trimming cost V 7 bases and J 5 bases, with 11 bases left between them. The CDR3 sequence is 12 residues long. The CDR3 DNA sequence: TGTGCCAGCTTAAGAGGGTTTACTGAAGCTTTCTTT. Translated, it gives CASLRGFTEAFF.

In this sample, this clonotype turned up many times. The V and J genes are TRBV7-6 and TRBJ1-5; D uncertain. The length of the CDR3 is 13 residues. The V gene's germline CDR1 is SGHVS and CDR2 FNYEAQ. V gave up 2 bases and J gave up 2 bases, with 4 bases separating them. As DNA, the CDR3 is TGTGCCAGCAGCTTATGGGGCAATCAGCCCCAGCATTTT. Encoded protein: CASSLWGNQPQHF. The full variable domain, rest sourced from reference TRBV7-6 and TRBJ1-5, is GAGVSQSPRYKVTKRGQDVALRCDPISGHVSLYWYRQALGQGPEFLTYFNYEAQQDKSGLPNDRFSAERPEGSISTLTIQRTEQRDSAMYRCASSLWGNQPQHFGDGTRLSIL.

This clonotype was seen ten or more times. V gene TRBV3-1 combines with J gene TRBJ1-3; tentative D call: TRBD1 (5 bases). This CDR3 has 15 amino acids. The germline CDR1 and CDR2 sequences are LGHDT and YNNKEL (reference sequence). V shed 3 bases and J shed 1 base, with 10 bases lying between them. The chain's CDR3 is CASSQAGFSGNTIYF. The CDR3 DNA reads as TGTGCCAGCAGCCAGGCAGGGTTTTCTGGAAACACCATATATTTT.

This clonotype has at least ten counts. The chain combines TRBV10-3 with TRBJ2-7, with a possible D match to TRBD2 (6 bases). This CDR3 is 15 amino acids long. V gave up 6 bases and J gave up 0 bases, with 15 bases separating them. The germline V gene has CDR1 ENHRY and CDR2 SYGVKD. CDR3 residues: CAIRGSGSSSYEQYF. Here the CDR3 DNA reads TGTGCCATCAGGGGCAGCGGGTCCAGCTCCTACGAGCAGTACTTC.

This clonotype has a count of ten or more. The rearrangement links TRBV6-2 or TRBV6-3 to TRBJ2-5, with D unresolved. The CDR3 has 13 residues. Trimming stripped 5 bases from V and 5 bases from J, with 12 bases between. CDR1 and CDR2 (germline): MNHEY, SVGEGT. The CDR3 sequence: CASSELPQETQYF. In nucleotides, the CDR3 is TGTGCCAGCAGTGAGCTGCCCCAGGAGACCCAGTACTTC.

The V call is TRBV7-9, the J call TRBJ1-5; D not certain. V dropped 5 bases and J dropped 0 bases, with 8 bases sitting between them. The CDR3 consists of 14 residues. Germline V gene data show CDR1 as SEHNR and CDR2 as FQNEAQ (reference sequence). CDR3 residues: CASSQSDSNQPQHF. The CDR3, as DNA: TGTGCCAGCAGCCAGAGTGATAGCAATCAGCCCCAGCATTTT.

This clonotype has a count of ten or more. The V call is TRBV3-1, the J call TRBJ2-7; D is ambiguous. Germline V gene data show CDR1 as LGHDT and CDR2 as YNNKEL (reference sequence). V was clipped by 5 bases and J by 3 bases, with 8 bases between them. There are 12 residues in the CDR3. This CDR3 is CASSVSLYEQYF. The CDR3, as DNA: TGTGCCAGCAGCGTCAGTCTCTACGAGCAGTACTTC.

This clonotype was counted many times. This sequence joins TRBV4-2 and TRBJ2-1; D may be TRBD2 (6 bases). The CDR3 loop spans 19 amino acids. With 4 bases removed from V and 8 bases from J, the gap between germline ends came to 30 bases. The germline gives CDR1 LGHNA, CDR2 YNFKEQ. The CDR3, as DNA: TGTGCCAGCAGCCGCAGGGCGAGCCCTCTAGCCCTGGGGGGATATGAGCAGTTCTTC. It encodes CASSRRASPLALGGYEQFF.

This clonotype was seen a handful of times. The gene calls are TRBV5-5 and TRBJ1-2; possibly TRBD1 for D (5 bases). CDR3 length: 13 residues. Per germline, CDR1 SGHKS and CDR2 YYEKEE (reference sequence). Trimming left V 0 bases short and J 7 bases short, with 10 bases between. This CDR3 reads CASSLAGTSGYTF. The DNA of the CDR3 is TGTGCCAGCAGCTTGGCCGGGACTAGTGGCTACACCTTC.

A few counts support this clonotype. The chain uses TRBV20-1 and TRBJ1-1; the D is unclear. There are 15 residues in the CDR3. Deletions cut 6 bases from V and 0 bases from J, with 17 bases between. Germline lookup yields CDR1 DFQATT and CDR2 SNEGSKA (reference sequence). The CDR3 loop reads CSAPPGTRMNTEAFF. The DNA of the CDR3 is TGCAGTGCCCCCCCAGGAACTCGGATGAACACTGAAGCTTTCTTT.